Listed here is a single TCR beta chain. The germline V gene encodes CDR1 DFQATT and CDR2 SNEGSKA (reference sequence). Trimming cost V 6 bases and J 2 bases, with 13 bases left between them. This CDR3 has 13 residues. TCRdb redid the calling of the RT-PCR reads with MiXCR, one entry per CDR3 protein. The sample has about 700,000 distinct CDR3 sequences, over 12% seen once. The chain carries TRBV20-1 and TRBJ1-1; no clear D gene. Sequencing was performed on memory CD4+ T cells from blood. The TCR comes from a female donor in good health, serving as a healthy control. The CDR3 DNA follows: TGCAGTGCCCATCGTGTGACAAACACTGAAGCTTTCTTT. It codes for CSAHRVTNTEAFF.